The 9 T cell receptor beta chains in this list originate from one sample, sequenced in a study of a mutant IDH1 vaccine in newly diagnosed glioma. Using immunoSEQ multiplex PCR, the repertoire was profiled, and TCRdb retains in-frame clones only, with some absent. The sample yields fewer than 50,000 clones, about 73% seen once. Time point meaning: baseline, week 1 (first vaccination visit). Treatment meaning: pre-vaccination baseline after standard-of-care therapy. This specimen was PBMCs, taken from a glioma patient treated with radiotherapy, temozolomide or both. The receptors originated from a man aged 35 to 55 with glioma. Some clones in this sample may be carry-over from other donors' samples.

This CDR3 reads CASSFRGRASSGPQHF. The CDR3 DNA is TGTGCCAGCAGTTTTCGAGGCAGGGCGAGCAGTGGGCCCCAGCATTTT. V is TRBV28 and J is TRBJ1-5, with D perhaps matching TRBD1 (5 bases). The CDR3 spans 16 residues. Looked up from germline, CDR1 is MDHEN and CDR2 is SYDVKM. V lost 3 bases and J 9 bases, leaving 21 bases between the germline ends.

This clone was seen a single time. The rearrangement links TRBV7-9 to TRBJ1-1, with 7 bases identical to TRBD1. The J segment lost 3 bases and the V segment lost 0 bases, leaving 4 bases of the junction unmatched. The length of the CDR3 is 15 residues. CDR1 is SEHNR and CDR2 is FQNEAQ in the germline V gene (reference sequence). CDR3 amino acids: CASSLATGAHTEAFF. Written as DNA, the CDR3 is TGTGCCAGCAGCTTAGCCACAGGGGCGCACACTGAAGCTTTCTTT.

A note on this clone: At the DNA level, this CDR3 is encoded by other sequences in the same sample as well. The V and J genes are TRBV5-1 and TRBJ1-5, with 10 bases lining up with TRBD1. Losses at the gene ends were 0 bases for V and 4 bases for J; bases not matched to a gene: 1. The CDR3 runs to 15 residues. Germline V gene data show CDR1 as SGHRS and CDR2 as YFSETQ. The CDR3 loop reads CASSLEGQGNQPQHF. The CDR3 DNA reads as TGCGCCAGCAGCTTGGAGGGACAGGGGAATCAGCCCCAGCATTTT.

This chain links TRBV10-3 with TRBJ1-1, with TRBD1 matching over 7 bases. Trimming removed 5 bases from V and 2 bases from J; junction bases left unmatched: 2. The CDR3 contains 13 residues. The germline V gene encodes CDR1 ENHRY and CDR2 SYGVKD. The CDR3 DNA reads TGTGCCATCAGTAACAGGGGCAACACTGAAGCTTTCTTT. Translated: CAISNRGNTEAFF.

V and J are TRBV5-1 and TRBJ1-2; D might be TRBD1 (5 bases). This CDR3 spans 14 amino acids. Trimming pared 1 base from V and 8 bases from J, leaving 15 bases between. Germline CDR1 is SGHRS and CDR2 is YFSETQ. CDR3 in amino acids: CASSLTWDSVGYTF. CDR3 in DNA: TGCGCCAGCAGCTTGACCTGGGACTCCGTCGGCTACACCTTC.

This chain joins TRBV5-1 and TRBJ2-2; perhaps TRBD2 as D (6 bases). Germline V CDR1 and CDR2: SGHRS, YFSETQ. This CDR3 contains 15 residues. Trimming shortened V by 1 base and J by 5 bases, and 12 bases separated the two germline ends. CDR3 DNA sequence: TGCGCCAGCAGCTTGAGCCAGGGAGGAACCGGGGAGCTGTTTTTT. It specifies CASSLSQGGTGELFF. Together with reference TRBV5-1 and TRBJ2-2, the CDR3 gives the full variable domain: KAGVTQTPRYLIKTRGQQVTLSCSPISGHRSVSWYQQTPGQGLQFLFEYFSETQRNKGNFPGRFSGRQFSNSRSEMNVSTLELGDSALYLCASSLSQGGTGELFFGEGSRLTVL.

The chain employs TRBV29-1 and TRBJ2-1; D perhaps matches TRBD2 (6 bases). This CDR3 has 12 residues. V shed 4 bases and J shed 7 bases, with 11 bases lying between them. CDR1 is SQVTM, CDR2 ANQGSEA, per germline. The CDR3 loop is CSVGDSGNEQFF. The CDR3 DNA reads as TGCAGCGTTGGGGACTCCGGGAATGAGCAGTTCTTC.

This clone is medium-sized (0.01 to 0.1%). The chain combines TRBV6-1 with TRBJ1-1; D not resolved. V was cut by 6 bases and J by 0 bases, with 8 bases left in between. This CDR3 is 13 amino acids long. Germline-derived CDR1 and CDR2 are MNHNS and SASEGT. The CDR3 coding sequence is TGTGCCAGCAGCGTGGGCCTGAACACTGAAGCTTTCTTT. Residues: CASSVGLNTEAFF.

The V call is TRBV7-9, the J call TRBJ1-2, with D perhaps TRBD1 (5 bases). Trimming stripped 0 bases from V and 8 bases from J, with 10 bases between. This CDR3 has 13 amino acids. The germline gives CDR1 SEHNR, CDR2 FQNEAQ (reference sequence). The CDR3 nucleotides read TGTGCCAGCAGCTTAGCGTCTGGGGGAGGCTACACCTTC. Translating it yields CASSLASGGGYTF.